This TCR beta chain was sequenced in a study of spatial heterogeneity in lung cancer. Study background: Consistent detection of more beta-chain than alpha-chain sequences was observed.

Using its own MiXCR run on the 5' RACE reads, TCRdb lists one record per CDR3 protein. This sample has about 17,000 distinct CDR3 sequences, with 15% to 20% found just once. This clonotype was detected ten times or more. The antigen is unknown. Between the trimmed V and J ends, which lost 2 bases and 6 bases, there was a span of 15 bases. Germline lookup yields CDR1 DFQATT and CDR2 SNEGSKA (reference sequence). The CDR3 has 14 residues. Time point specified: sample taken at primary tumor resection. Whole RNA, which was extracted from tumor, nontumor lung tissue or frozen PBMC, was sequenced without any cell sorting. Study findings and constraints: Whereas they appeared in blood less at follow-up, ubiquitous expanded tumor TCRs appeared there more at resection.

The clonotype comes from a male donor with early-stage non-small cell lung cancer. The chain carries TRBV20-1 and TRBJ2-3; no clear D gene. The sample consisted of PBMCs, taken at surgery. The CDR3 loop is CSARPRAPWDTQYF. As DNA, the CDR3 is TGCAGTGCTAGACCTCGGGCGCCTTGGGATACGCAGTATTTT.